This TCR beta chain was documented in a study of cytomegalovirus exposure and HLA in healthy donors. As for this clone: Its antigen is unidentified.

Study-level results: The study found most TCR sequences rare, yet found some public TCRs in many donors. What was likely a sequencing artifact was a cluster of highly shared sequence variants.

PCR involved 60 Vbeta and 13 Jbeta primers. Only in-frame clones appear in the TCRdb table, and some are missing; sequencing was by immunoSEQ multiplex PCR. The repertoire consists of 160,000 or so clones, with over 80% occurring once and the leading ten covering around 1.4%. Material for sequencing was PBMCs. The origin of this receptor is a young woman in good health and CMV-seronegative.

In DNA form, the CDR3 reads TGTGCCAGCTCACAGTCGGAGGGGGATACGCAGTATTTT. Protein sequence: CASSQSEGDTQYF. The chain has TRBV18 and TRBJ2-3; weak D call: TRBD2 (6 bases). The CDR3 is 13 amino acids. CDR1 KGHSH and CDR2 LQKENI come from the germline V gene. V lost 4 bases to trimming and J lost 6 bases, with 11 bases between them. Variable domain in full (rest from reference TRBV18 and TRBJ2-3): NAGVMQNPRHLVRRRGQEARLRCSPMKGHSHVYWYRQLPEEGLKFMVYLQKENIIDESGMPKERFSAEFPKEGPSILRIQQVVRGDSAAYFCASSQSEGDTQYFGPGTRLTVL.